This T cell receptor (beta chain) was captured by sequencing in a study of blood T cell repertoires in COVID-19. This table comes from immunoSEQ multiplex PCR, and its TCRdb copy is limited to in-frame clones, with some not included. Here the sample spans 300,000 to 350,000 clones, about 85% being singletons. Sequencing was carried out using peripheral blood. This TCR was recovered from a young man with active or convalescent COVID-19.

The CDR3: CASSPPGGALNQPQHF. In DNA, the CDR3 is TGTGCCAGCTCACCTCCAGGTGGGGCTTTAAATCAGCCCCAGCATTTT. V is TRBV18 and J is TRBJ1-5; maybe TRBD1 (5 bases). This CDR3 spans 16 amino acids. The germline CDR1 and CDR2 sequences are KGHSH and LQKENI. Deletions cut 3 bases from V and 4 bases from J, with 16 bases between.